This record looks at one T cell receptor (beta chain) sequence and its context. Its antigen is currently not known. No clone much larger than this one lies a single base away; base qualities are absent. This sample was included in a study of control samples from healthy donors and cancer patients (dated by TCRdb to 2020 to 2021). The V and J ends are trimmed by 6 bases and 2 bases, leaving 10 bases between them. From cysteine to phenylalanine, the CDR3 is 12 amino acids long. Only the CDR3 region is kept as DNA, spanning 36 bases read in frame from base 1. According to the germline V gene (reference sequence), CDR1 reads GTSNPN and CDR2 reads SVGIG. Receptor amplification or capture employed the immunoSEQ multiplex PCR assay. In TCRdb, the immuneACCESS table is reduced to in-frame sequences with V and J assigned. These tables do not hold every clone; where another copy was compared, an unresolved V gene accounts for under half, and the others remain unexplained. For this sample the table gives just under 75,000 clones, of which over 75% were detected only once. The ten largest make up under 5% of the sample.

The TCR was taken from a woman aged 45-65 years in good health. The sequence links TRBV30 to TRBJ1-1; there is no confident call for the D gene. Sequencing input: blood. The CDR3 amino acid sequence is: CACAPPNTEAFF. The DNA is as follows: TGTGCCTGCGCTCCGCCTAACACTGAAGCTTTCTTT.